This passage covers 24 T cell receptor beta chains from one sample sequenced in a study of blood T cell repertoires in COVID-19. Using immunoSEQ multiplex PCR, the repertoire was profiled, and TCRdb retains in-frame clones only, with some absent. This repertoire shows about 160,000 clones, about 85% found once; its top ten account for under 4%. The sample consisted of peripheral blood. The receptors come from a human donor with acute or convalescent COVID-19. The donor label of this sample is uncertain.

The rearrangement links TRBV5-4 to TRBJ2-5; D is perhaps TRBD2 (5 bases). There are 12 residues in the CDR3. V dropped 4 bases and J dropped 5 bases, with 9 bases sitting between them. In germline, CDR1 is SGHNT, CDR2 YYREEE (reference sequence). CDR3 nucleotide sequence: TGTGCCAGCAGCCCCCCGGGGGAGACCCAGTACTTC. It codes for CASSPPGETQYF.

The genes are TRBV2 and TRBJ1-5; a possible D gene is TRBD1 (6 bases). This CDR3 comprises 15 residues. The V and J ends lost 5 bases and 3 bases respectively, with 14 bases between them. Germline CDR1 reads SNHLY; CDR2 reads FYNNEI. The CDR3 is CASSLSGGLNQPQHF. The CDR3 DNA reads as TGTGCCAGCAGTTTATCTGGGGGCCTCAATCAGCCCCAGCATTTT.

The chain employs TRBV5-1 and TRBJ2-1, with 10 bases fitting TRBD2. With 2 bases clipped from V and 0 bases from J, the junction kept 11 bases outside the gene matches. The CDR3 runs to 19 residues. The germline gives CDR1 SGHRS, CDR2 YFSETQ. The CDR3 region is CASSFWASGGRSSYNEQFF. CDR3 in DNA: TGCGCCAGCAGCTTCTGGGCTAGCGGGGGACGAAGCTCCTACAATGAGCAGTTCTTC. Full variable domain (remainder filled in from reference TRBV5-1 and TRBJ2-1): KAGVTQTPRYLIKTRGQQVTLSCSPISGHRSVSWYQQTPGQGLQFLFEYFSETQRNKGNFPGRFSGRQFSNSRSEMNVSTLELGDSALYLCASSFWASGGRSSYNEQFFGPGTRLTVL.

The chain is built from TRBV18 and TRBJ2-7; 7 bases are a match to TRBD1. CDR1 KGHSH and CDR2 LQKENI come from the germline V gene. V trimming: 3 bases; J trimming: 3 bases; junction bases outside the gene matches: 2. The CDR3 runs 13 residues. The DNA for the CDR3 is TGTGCCAGCTCACCGGGACAGCTCTACGAGCAGTACTTC. Translated, it gives CASSPGQLYEQYF.

This clone was detected once. The chain joins TRBV4-3 to TRBJ2-3, with 10 bases aligning to TRBD1. CDR1 and CDR2 (germline): LGHNA, YSLEER. Trimming at V came to 1 base and at J to 5 bases, leaving 6 bases not matched to a gene. The CDR3 is 16 amino acids. The DNA for the CDR3 is TGCGCCAGCAGCCAAGGGTGGACAGGGGGTGGAGATACGCAGTATTTT. Translated: CASSQGWTGGGDTQYF.

As regards this clone: Other DNA sequences from this sample encode an identical CDR3 as well. The rearrangement links TRBV6-5 to TRBJ1-1; the D is unclear. CDR3 size: 13 residues. V shed 0 bases and J shed 1 base, with 3 bases lying between them. The germline V gene encodes CDR1 MNHEY and CDR2 SVGAGI. The DNA of the CDR3 is TGTGCCAGCAGTTACTCGCGGAACACTGAAGCTTTCTTT. Translation gives CASSYSRNTEAFF.

The chain is built from TRBV7-8 and TRBJ2-3; D may be TRBD1 (6 bases). The V end lost 5 bases, the J end lost 3 bases, and 15 bases lay between the germline ends. From germline, CDR1 is SGHVS and CDR2 FQNEAQ. The CDR3 is made up of 15 amino acids. The DNA of the CDR3 is TGTGCCAGCAGCCGAGGACAGACTGGTACAGATACGCAGTATTTT. Translation gives CASSRGQTGTDTQYF.

The chain carries TRBV6-5 and TRBJ2-2; D perhaps matches TRBD2 (6 bases). The CDR3 is made up of 14 amino acids. The germline CDR1 and CDR2 sequences are MNHEY and SVGAGI. V was shortened by 7 bases and J by 5 bases, with 14 bases between the two germline ends. CDR3 DNA sequence: TGTGCCAGCACTAGGGACTCCCCAACCGGGGAGCTGTTTTTT. Translated, it gives CASTRDSPTGELFF.

This clone turned up a few times. This rearrangement joins TRBV7-2 to TRBJ2-5, with D perhaps TRBD2 (5 bases). This CDR3 has 14 amino acids. Trimming stripped 5 bases from V and 5 bases from J, with 15 bases between. Germline CDR1 and CDR2: SGHTA and FQGNSA. The CDR3 loop reads CASSAFGSAETQYF. The CDR3 region has the DNA TGTGCCAGCAGCGCCTTTGGTAGCGCGGAGACCCAGTACTTC. Supplemented by reference TRBV7-2 and TRBJ2-5, the full variable domain reads GAGVSQSPSNKVTEKGKDVELRCDPISGHTALYWYRQSLGQGLEFLIYFQGNSAPDKSGLPSDRFSAERTGGSVSTLTIQRTQQEDSAVYLCASSAFGSAETQYFGPGTRLLVL.

V usage is TRBV14 and J usage is TRBJ2-3, with 10 bases identical to TRBD2. Germline CDR1 is SGHDN and CDR2 is FVKESK. The CDR3 extends over 19 amino acids. Losses at the gene ends were 3 bases for V and 2 bases for J; bases not matched to a gene: 14. The CDR3 reads CASSHLGGLAGEPTDTQYF. DNA of the CDR3: TGTGCCAGCAGCCATCTGGGGGGCCTAGCGGGGGAACCCACAGATACGCAGTATTTT.

The genes are TRBV27 and TRBJ2-1; D perhaps matches TRBD1 (5 bases). Germline V CDR1 and CDR2: MNHEY, SMNVEV (reference sequence). The CDR3 has 14 amino acids. Trimming removed 7 bases from V and 8 bases from J, with 18 bases in between. The CDR3 loop is CASKNRRKNDEQFF. CDR3 nucleotides: TGTGCCAGCAAGAACAGGCGTAAAAATGATGAGCAGTTCTTC.

The V gene is TRBV7-8, the J gene TRBJ1-2, with D hard to call. Looked up from germline, CDR1 is SGHVS and CDR2 is FQNEAQ. The CDR3 is 11 residues long. Trimming shortened V by 5 bases and J by 8 bases, and 9 bases separated the two germline ends. The CDR3 bases are TGTGCCAGCAGCCTCCTCGGGGGCTACACCTTC. Translating gives CASSLLGGYTF.

The genes are TRBV6-5 and TRBJ1-5, with a weak D call TRBD1 (5 bases). Germline CDR1 is MNHEY and CDR2 is SVGAGI. The V end was cut by 8 bases, the J end by 2 bases, with 13 bases between. The CDR3 loop spans 14 amino acids. The chain's CDR3 is CASRRGGGNQPQHF. CDR3 bases: TGTGCCAGCCGGAGGGGCGGGGGCAATCAGCCCCAGCATTTT.

DNA for the CDR3: TGTGCCATCAGTGAATCCGGACGGGGTCAGCCCCAGCATTTT. This sequence encodes CAISESGRGQPQHF. The genes are TRBV10-3 and TRBJ1-5, with D uncertain. This CDR3 has 14 residues. Germline assignment: CDR1 ENHRY and CDR2 SYGVKD. V gave up 3 bases and J gave up 6 bases, with 12 bases separating them.

A single count supports this clone. V gene TRBV9 combines with J gene TRBJ2-1, with 7 bases matching TRBD2. This CDR3 has 16 amino acids. CDR1 is SGDLS and CDR2 is YYNGEE in the germline V gene. Trimming removed 3 bases from V and 1 base from J; junction bases left unmatched: 7. CDR3 sequence (DNA): TGTGCCAGCAGCGCCCGTGGGGGGGGGTCCTACAATGAGCAGTTCTTC. It translates to CASSARGGGSYNEQFF. The whole variable domain, remainder taken from reference TRBV9 and TRBJ2-1, is DSGVTQTPKHLITATGQRVTLRCSPRSGDLSVYWYQQSLDQGLQFLIQYYNGEERAKGNILERFSAQQFPDLHSELNLSSLELGDSALYFCASSARGGGSYNEQFFGPGTRLTVL.

This clone has more than one count but fewer than ten. The chain has TRBV18 and TRBJ1-1, with TRBD1 identical over 7 bases. Germline assignment: CDR1 KGHSH and CDR2 LQKENI. With 3 bases clipped from V and 6 bases from J, the junction kept 7 bases outside the gene matches. The CDR3 covers 14 residues. CDR3 sequence reads: CASSPTGTWAEAFF. As DNA, the CDR3 is TGTGCCAGCTCACCGACAGGGACGTGGGCTGAAGCTTTCTTT.

The gene calls are TRBV11-2 and TRBJ1-6, with 10 bases fitting TRBD1. V was clipped by 9 bases and J by 9 bases; unmatched bases: 5. Per the germline V gene, CDR1 is SGHAT and CDR2 is FQNNGV. This CDR3 region has 13 residues. DNA for the CDR3: TGTGCCAGTGGCCGGGACAGGGGTTCACCCCTCCACTTT. As protein: CASGRDRGSPLHF.

The V and J genes are TRBV7-2 and TRBJ1-1; 7 bases map to TRBD1. The CDR3 length is 16 residues. Per the germline V gene, CDR1 is SGHTA and CDR2 is FQGNSA. V gave up 3 bases and J gave up 0 bases; unmatched junction bases: 7. CDR3 sequence: CASSLSGTAMNTEAFF. In nucleotides, the CDR3 is TGTGCCAGCAGCTTGAGTGGGACAGCCATGAACACTGAAGCTTTCTTT.

V usage is TRBV6-2 or TRBV6-3 and J usage is TRBJ2-5, with 7 bases that match TRBD2. The ends lost 0 bases at V and 5 bases at J; junction bases unmatched: 6. Germline lookup yields CDR1 MNHEY and CDR2 SVGEGT. The CDR3 is 15 residues long. The CDR3 loop reads CASSYSKRGSETQYF. The CDR3 bases are TGTGCCAGCAGTTACTCGAAGCGGGGCTCGGAGACCCAGTACTTC.

The chain recombines TRBV6-5 with TRBJ1-6; weak D call: TRBD1 (5 bases). The CDR3 runs 16 residues. Germline V CDR1 and CDR2: MNHEY, SVGAGI. Trimming removed 0 bases at V and 0 bases at J, with 6 bases between. CDR3 sequence: CASSYSGHSYNSPLHF. CDR3 sequence (DNA): TGTGCCAGCAGTTACTCTGGACACTCCTATAATTCACCCCTCCACTTT.

Only a few counts were recorded for this clone. J is TRBJ2-6 and V is TRBV7-2; a weak D match, TRBD1 (5 bases). Deletions cut 8 bases from V and 0 bases from J, with 11 bases between. The germline gives CDR1 SGHTA, CDR2 FQGNSA. The length of the CDR3 is 15 residues. CDR3 DNA: TGTGCCAGCCACAGGTCGTCCTCTGGGGCCAACGTCCTGACTTTC. Translation gives CASHRSSSGANVLTF.

The V and J genes are TRBV20-1 and TRBJ1-2; tentative D call: TRBD1 (6 bases). CDR1 is DFQATT and CDR2 is SNEGSKA in the germline V gene (reference sequence). Trimming took 3 bases from V and 6 from J, leaving 14 bases between them. CDR3 length: 13 residues. DNA for the CDR3: TGCAGTGCTAGTAGGCAGGGGAATAATGGCTACACCTTC. Its translation is CSASRQGNNGYTF.

This chain connects TRBV11-2 to TRBJ1-1; D is perhaps TRBD1 (5 bases). The germline V gene encodes CDR1 SGHAT and CDR2 FQNNGV. V dropped 3 bases and J dropped 1 base, with 9 bases sitting between them. This CDR3 region has 14 residues. The CDR3 bases are TGTGCCAGCAGCTTTGACAGCGCGAACACTGAAGCTTTCTTT. It yields the protein CASSFDSANTEAFF.

The chain couples TRBV27 to TRBJ1-1; TRBD1 matches at 8 bases. V shed 6 bases, J shed 4 bases, and the junction held 7 bases outside the gene matches. CDR1 MNHEY and CDR2 SMNVEV come from the germline V gene (reference sequence). The length of the CDR3 is 14 residues. The CDR3 nucleotides are TGTGCCAGCAGATACAGGGGGAAGGTCACTGAAGCTTTCTTT. Translated: CASRYRGKVTEAFF.